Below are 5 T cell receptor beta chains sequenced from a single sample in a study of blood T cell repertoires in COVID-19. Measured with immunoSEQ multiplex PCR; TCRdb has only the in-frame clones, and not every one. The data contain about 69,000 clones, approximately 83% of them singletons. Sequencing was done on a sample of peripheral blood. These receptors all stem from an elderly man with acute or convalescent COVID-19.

This CDR3 reads CASSSSGYRETQYF. CDR3 DNA: TGTGCCAGCAGCTCTTCAGGTTATCGGGAGACCCAGTACTTC. The chain is built from TRBV11-2 and TRBJ2-5; D gene unclear. Germline V CDR1 and CDR2: SGHAT, FQNNGV. Between the trimmed V and J ends, which lost 4 bases and 5 bases, there was a span of 14 bases. The CDR3 sequence is 14 residues long.

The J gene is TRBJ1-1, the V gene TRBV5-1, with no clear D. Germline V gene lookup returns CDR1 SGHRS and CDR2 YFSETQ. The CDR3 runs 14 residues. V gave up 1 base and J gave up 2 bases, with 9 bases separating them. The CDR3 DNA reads TGCGCCAGCAGCTTGAGCCCGGGAAACACTGAAGCTTTCTTT. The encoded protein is CASSLSPGNTEAFF.

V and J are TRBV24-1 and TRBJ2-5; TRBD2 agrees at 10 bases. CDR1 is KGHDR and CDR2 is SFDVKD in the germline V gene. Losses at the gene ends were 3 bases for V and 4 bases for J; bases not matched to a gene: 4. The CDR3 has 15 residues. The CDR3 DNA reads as TGTGCCACCAGTGATAGCGGGAGGGTTGCAGAGACCCAGTACTTC. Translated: CATSDSGRVAETQYF.

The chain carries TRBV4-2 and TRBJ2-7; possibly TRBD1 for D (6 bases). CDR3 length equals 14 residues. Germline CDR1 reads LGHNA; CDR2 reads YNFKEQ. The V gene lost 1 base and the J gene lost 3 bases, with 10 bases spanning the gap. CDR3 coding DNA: TGTGCCAGCAGCCAAGCAGGGGATAGCTACGAGCAGTACTTC. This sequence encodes CASSQAGDSYEQYF.

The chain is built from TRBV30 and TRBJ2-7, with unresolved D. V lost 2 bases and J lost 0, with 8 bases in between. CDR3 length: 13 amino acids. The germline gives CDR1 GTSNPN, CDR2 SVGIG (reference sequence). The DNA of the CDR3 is TGTGCCTGGAGTAAGAGATTCTCCTACGAGCAGTACTTC. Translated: CAWSKRFSYEQYF. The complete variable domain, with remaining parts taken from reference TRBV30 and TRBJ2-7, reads SQTIHQWPATLVQPVGSPLSLECTVEGTSNPNLYWYRQAAGRGLQLLFYSVGIGQISSEVPQNLSASRPQDRQFILSSKKLLLSDSGFYLCAWSKRFSYEQYFGPGTRLTVT.